A single sample gave rise to the 7 T cell receptor beta chains below, sequenced in a study of monozygotic twins with cystic fibrosis. Profiled with immunoSEQ multiplex PCR; TCRdb holds only in-frame clones, not every one. Among 20,000 to 25,000 clones listed, around 97% were seen once. Sequences were obtained from blood. The receptors shown here come from a girl under 18 with cystic fibrosis.

The CDR3 is CASRADRATEAFF. The CDR3 coding sequence is TGTGCCAGCAGGGCCGACAGGGCCACTGAAGCTTTCTTT. J is TRBJ1-1 and V is TRBV6-1; TRBD1 aligns across 7 bases. This CDR3 has 13 residues. Germline V gives CDR1 MNHNS, CDR2 SASEGT. The J segment lost 4 bases and the V segment lost 6 bases, leaving 5 bases of the junction unmatched.

The chain joins TRBV6-1 to TRBJ2-1, with TRBD2 matching 10 bases. CDR3 length: 13 residues. With V trimmed by 9 bases and J by 3 bases, 2 bases remained unmatched. CDR1 MNHNS and CDR2 SASEGT come from the germline V gene. The CDR3 loop is CASRTSGYNEQFF. CDR3 sequence (DNA): TGTGCCAGTAGGACTAGCGGCTACAATGAGCAGTTCTTC.

The chain is built from TRBV4-3 and TRBJ2-1; 8 bases match TRBD2. Germline V gene sequence: CDR1 LGHNA, CDR2 YSLEER. This CDR3 has 15 residues. V shed 1 base and J 7 bases; nucleotides not matched to a gene: 6. CDR3 amino acids: CASSQALAAGNEQFF. The CDR3 DNA follows: TGCGCCAGCAGCCAAGCACTAGCGGCGGGGAATGAGCAGTTCTTC.

The chain has TRBV28 and TRBJ2-1; D is ambiguous. Germline V gene data show CDR1 as MDHEN and CDR2 as SYDVKM. The CDR3 has 13 residues. The V end lost 3 bases, the J end lost 6 bases, and 9 bases lay between the germline ends. The CDR3 DNA reads as TGTGCCAGCAGTTTTCCCGACGGCAATGAGCAGTTCTTC. Encoded protein: CASSFPDGNEQFF.

This chain uses TRBV5-5 with TRBJ2-7; 7 bases match TRBD1. This CDR3 contains 14 residues. Germline V gene data show CDR1 as SGHKS and CDR2 as YYEKEE (reference sequence). V was pared by 6 bases and J by 2 bases, with 8 bases of the junction left unmatched. The CDR3 bases are TGTGCCAGCACTCGTACAGGGGTCCCCTACGAGCAGTACTTC. Translating it yields CASTRTGVPYEQYF.

The chain joins TRBV10-3 to TRBJ1-4, with D possibly TRBD1 on 5 matching bases. With 5 bases removed from V and 8 bases from J, the gap between germline ends came to 12 bases. CDR1 ENHRY and CDR2 SYGVKD come from the germline V gene. The CDR3 covers 13 residues. The CDR3 loop reads CAISTGAGEKLFF. Here the CDR3 DNA reads TGTGCCATCAGTACTGGGGCTGGCGAAAAACTGTTTTTT.

V is TRBV19 and J is TRBJ2-1; D is tentatively TRBD1 or TRBD2 (5 bases each). This CDR3 region has 16 residues. V was pared by 4 bases and J by 3 bases, with 16 bases between. Germline assignment: CDR1 LNHDA and CDR2 SQIVND (reference sequence). CDR3: CASSTSGPDYYNEQFF. In DNA, the CDR3 is TGTGCCAGTAGTACGTCAGGGCCAGACTACTACAATGAGCAGTTCTTC. Based on the CDR3 plus reference TRBV19 and TRBJ2-1, the full variable domain is DGGITQSPKYLFRKEGQNVTLSCEQNLNHDAMYWYRQDPGQGLRLIYYSQIVNDFQKGDIAEGYSVSREKKESFPLTVTSAQKNPTAFYLCASSTSGPDYYNEQFFGPGTRLTVL.